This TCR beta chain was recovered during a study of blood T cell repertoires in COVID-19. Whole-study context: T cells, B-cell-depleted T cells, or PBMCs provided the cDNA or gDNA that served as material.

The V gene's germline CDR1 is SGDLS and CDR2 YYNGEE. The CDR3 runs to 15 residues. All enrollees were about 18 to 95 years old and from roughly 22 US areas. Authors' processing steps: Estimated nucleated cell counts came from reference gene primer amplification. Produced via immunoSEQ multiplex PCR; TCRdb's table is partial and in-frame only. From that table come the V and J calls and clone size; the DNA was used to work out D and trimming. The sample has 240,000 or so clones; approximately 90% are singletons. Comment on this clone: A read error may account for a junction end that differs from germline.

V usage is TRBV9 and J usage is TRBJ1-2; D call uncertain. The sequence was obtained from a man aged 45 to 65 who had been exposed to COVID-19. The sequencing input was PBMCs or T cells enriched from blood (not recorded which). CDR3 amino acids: CASSVRLGLNYGHTF. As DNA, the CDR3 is TGTGCCAGCAGCGTAAGGCTAGGACTCAACTATGGCCACACCTTC.